This T cell receptor (beta chain) was profiled in a study of regulatory and conventional T cells in RAG deficiency. Produced via immunoSEQ multiplex PCR; TCRdb's table is partial and in-frame only. The sample records about 7,100 clones, around nine tenths being singletons. Study results and limitations: RAG-deficient patients showed markedly lower Shannon entropy and higher Simpson indices than control T-cell subsets. Omenn syndrome and CID/AS patients had around 100-fold fewer unique Treg TCR beta sequences, versus 9.5 to 10-fold elsewhere. In Omenn syndrome, Treg and Tconv repertoires overlapped >75%.

Of note for this clone: What it binds is not known.

J was trimmed by 2 bases and V by 7 bases; bases with no gene match: 14. The CDR3 loop spans 16 amino acids. Per the germline V gene, CDR1 is SGHRS and CDR2 is YFSETQ. The sorted regulatory T cells were CD4+, CD25-high and CD127-low, with genomic DNA sequenced. The same data also contributed to another study, on regulatory T cells. As that report states: The primer mix had 52 TRBV and 13 TRBJ primers. Regulatory T cells showed the strongest V-J pair restriction and V/J gene skewing among patient repertoires.

The clonotype originates from a human donor in good health. The chain joins TRBV5-1 to TRBJ2-5, with 7 bases identical to TRBD2. Sequencing was performed on CD127- CD25+ CD4+ Tregs sorted from blood. As DNA, the CDR3 is TGCGCCAGCGCGACCGGGGGGTTGGGGGGACAAGAGACCCAGTACTTC. Its translation: CASATGGLGGQETQYF. Supplemented by reference TRBV5-1 and TRBJ2-5, the full variable domain reads KAGVTQTPRYLIKTRGQQVTLSCSPISGHRSVSWYQQTPGQGLQFLFEYFSETQRNKGNFPGRFSGRQFSNSRSEMNVSTLELGDSALYLCASATGGLGGQETQYFGPGTRLLVL.